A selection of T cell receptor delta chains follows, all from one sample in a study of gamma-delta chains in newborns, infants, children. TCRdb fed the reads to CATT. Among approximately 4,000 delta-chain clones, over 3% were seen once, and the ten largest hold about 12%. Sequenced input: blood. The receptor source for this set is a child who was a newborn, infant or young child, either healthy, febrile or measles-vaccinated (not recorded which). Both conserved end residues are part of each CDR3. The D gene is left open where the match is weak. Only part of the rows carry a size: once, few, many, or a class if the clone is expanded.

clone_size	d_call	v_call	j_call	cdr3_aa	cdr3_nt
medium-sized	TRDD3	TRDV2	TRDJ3	CACDPVRGGIRSSWDTRQMFF	TGTGCCTGTGACCCCGTTAGAGGGGGGATACGAAGCTCCTGGGACACCCGACAGATGTTTTTC
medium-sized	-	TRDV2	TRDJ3	CACDTASSSWDTRQMFF	TGTGCCTGTGACACCGCGTCTAGCTCCTGGGACACCCGACAGATGTTTTTC
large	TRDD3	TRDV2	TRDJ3	CACDNWGSSWDTRQMFF	TGTGCCTGTGACAACTGGGGGAGCTCCTGGGACACCCGACAGATGTTTTTC
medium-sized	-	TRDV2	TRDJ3	CACDSYWGTPSWDTRQMFF	TGTGCCTGTGACTCCTACTGGGGAACCCCCTCCTGGGACACCCGACAGATGTTTTTC
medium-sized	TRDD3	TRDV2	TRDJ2	CACDTLLGDLTAQLFF	TGTGCCTGTGACACCTTACTGGGGGACCTGACAGCACAACTCTTCTTT
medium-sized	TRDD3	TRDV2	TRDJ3	CACDDWGISSWDTRQMFF	TGTGCCTGTGATGACTGGGGGATAAGCTCCTGGGACACCCGACAGATGTTTTTC
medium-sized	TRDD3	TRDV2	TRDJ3	CACDILGDTTWDTRQMFF	TGTGCCTGTGACATACTGGGGGATACCACGTGGGACACCCGACAGATGTTTTTC
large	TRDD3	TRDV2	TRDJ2	CACDTGDTTAQLFF	TGTGCCTGTGACACCGGGGATACGACAGCACAACTCTTCTTT
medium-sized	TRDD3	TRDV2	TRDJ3	CACDTVGGSVWDTRQMFF	TGTGCCTGTGACACCGTTGGGGGATCTGTATGGGACACCCGACAGATGTTTTTC
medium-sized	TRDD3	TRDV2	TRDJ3	CACDITGDPWDTRQMFF	TGTGCCTGTGACATTACGGGGGATCCCTGGGACACCCGACAGATGTTTTTC
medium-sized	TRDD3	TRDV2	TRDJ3	CACDTVGIRDTRQMFF	TGTGCCTGTGACACCGTGGGGATACGGGACACCCGACAGATGTTTTTC
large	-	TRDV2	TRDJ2	CACDTGFGSLTAQLFF	TGTGCCTGTGACACCGGATTTGGGTCATTGACAGCACAACTCTTCTTT
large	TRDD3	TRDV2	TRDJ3	CACDSVLGDTSSWDTRQMFF	TGTGCCTGTGACTCCGTACTGGGGGATACCAGCTCCTGGGACACCCGACAGATGTTTTTC
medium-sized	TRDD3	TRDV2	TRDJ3	CACDTVGDSSWDTRQMFF	TGTGCCTGTGACACCGTGGGGGATAGCTCCTGGGACACCCGACAGATGTTTTTC
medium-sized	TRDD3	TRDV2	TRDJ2	CACDILGDTPLTAQLFF	TGTGCCTGTGACATACTGGGGGATACTCCTTTGACAGCACAACTCTTCTTT
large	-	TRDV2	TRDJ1	CACDTWGTDKLIF	TGTGCCTGTGACACCTGGGGGACCGATAAACTCATCTTT
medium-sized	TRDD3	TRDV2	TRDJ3	CACDSVLGDTSSWGTRQMFF	TGTGCCTGTGACAGCGTACTGGGGGATACAAGCTCCTGGGGCACCCGACAGATGTTTTTC
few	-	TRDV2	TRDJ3	CACGKVLGTSSWDTRQMFF	TGTGCCTGTGGCAAAGTACTAGGGACAAGCTCCTGGGACACCCGACAGATGTTTTTC
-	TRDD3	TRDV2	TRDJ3	CARDTLGYNTSWDTRQMFF	TGTGCCCGTGACACCTTGGGATACAATACCTCCTGGGACACCCGACAGATGTTTTTC
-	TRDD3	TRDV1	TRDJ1	CALGEGLSSGGYGGSDTDKLIF	TGTGCTCTTGGGGAAGGCCTATCATCTGGGGGATACGGGGGTTCGGACACCGATAAACTCATCTTT
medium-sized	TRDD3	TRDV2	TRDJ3	CACDMGDSSWDTRQMFF	TGTGCCTGTGACATGGGGGACAGCTCCTGGGACACCCGACAGATGTTTTTC
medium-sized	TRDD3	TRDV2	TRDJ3	CACDTVTGGPWDTRQMFF	TGTGCCTGTGACACCGTTACTGGGGGGCCCTGGGACACCCGACAGATGTTTTTC
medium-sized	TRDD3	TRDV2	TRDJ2	CACDTGGYLTAQLFF	TGTGCCTGTGACACTGGGGGATACTTGACAGCACAACTCTTCTTT
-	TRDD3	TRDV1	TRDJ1	CALGELVTYATGGNRQYTDKLIF	TGTGCTCTTGGGGAACTAGTAACCTACGCTACTGGGGGGAACCGGCAGTACACCGATAAACTCATCTTT
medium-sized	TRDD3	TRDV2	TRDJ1	CACDVLGDKVAADKLIF	TGTGCCTGTGACGTACTGGGGGATAAAGTGGCCGCCGATAAACTCATCTTT
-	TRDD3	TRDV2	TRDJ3	CACDTAGGYGRDTRQMFF	TGTGCCTGTGACACCGCTGGGGGATACGGCCGGGACACTCGGCAGATGTTTTTC
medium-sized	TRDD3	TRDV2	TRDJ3	CACDTVNWGILGSWDTRQMFF	TGTGCCTGTGACACCGTAAACTGGGGGATACTTGGATCCTGGGACACCCGACAGATGTTTTTC
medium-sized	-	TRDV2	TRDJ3	CACDTGFPTGGSWDTRQMFF	TGTGCCTGTGACACCGGTTTTCCTACTGGGGGCTCGTGGGACACCCGACAGATGTTTTTC
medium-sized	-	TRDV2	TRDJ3	CACDTVLSSWDTRQMFF	TGTGCCTGTGACACCGTACTGAGCTCCTGGGACACCCGACAGATGTTTTTC
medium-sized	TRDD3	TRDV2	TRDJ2	CACDTAGIRPTLTAQLFF	TGTGCCTGTGACACCGCGGGGATACGCCCCACTTTGACAGCACAACTCTTCTTT
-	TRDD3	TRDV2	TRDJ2	CACDTLGDTVAQLFF	TGTGCCTGTGACACGCTGGGGGATACTGTGGCACAACTCTTCTTT
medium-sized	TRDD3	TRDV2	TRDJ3	CACDTVSTGGYANWDTRQMFF	TGTGCCTGTGACACCGTGTCCACTGGGGGATACGCAAACTGGGACACCCGACAGATGTTTTTC
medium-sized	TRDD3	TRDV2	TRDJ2	CACDRLGDSTAQLFF	TGTGCCTGTGACAGACTGGGGGATTCGACAGCACAACTCTTCTTT
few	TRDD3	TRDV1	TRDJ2	CALGDYWGIAQLFF	TGTGCTCTTGGGGACTACTGGGGGATAGCACAACTCTTCTTT
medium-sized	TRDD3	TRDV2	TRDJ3	CACDAVLGDLQRRSWDTRQMFF	TGTGCCTGTGACGCAGTACTGGGGGACCTTCAACGGAGATCCTGGGACACCCGACAGATGTTTTTC
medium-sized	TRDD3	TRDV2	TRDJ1	CACDTVEVGIKEKLIF	TGTGCCTGTGACACGGTTGAGGTGGGGATAAAGGAAAAACTCATCTTT
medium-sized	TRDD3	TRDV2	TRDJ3	CACDTGGYGSWDTRQMFF	TGTGCCTGTGACACTGGGGGATACGGGTCCTGGGACACCCGACAGATGTTTTTC
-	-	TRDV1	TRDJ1	CALGKGSAFHSVRTDKLIF	TGTGCTCTTGGGAAGGGTTCGGCCTTCCACTCCGTCCGGACCGATAAACTCATCTTT
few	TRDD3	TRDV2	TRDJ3	CACDTVLGDNRSSWNTRQMFF	TGTGCCTGTGACACCGTACTGGGGGATAATCGGAGCTCCTGGAACACCCGACAGATGTTTTTC
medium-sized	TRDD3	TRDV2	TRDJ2	CACDTLGEALTAQLFF	TGTGCCTGTGACACACTGGGGGAAGCTTTGACAGCACAACTCTTCTTT
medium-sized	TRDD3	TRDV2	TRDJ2	CACDTLGDTAQLFF	TGTGCCTGTGACACTTTGGGGGATACAGCACAACTCTTCTTT
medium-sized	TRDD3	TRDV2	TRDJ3	CACDTVGDTRSWDTRQMFF	TGTGCCTGTGACACCGTGGGGGATACGCGCTCCTGGGACACCCGACAGATGTTTTTC
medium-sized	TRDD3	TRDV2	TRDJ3	CACDSYWGIGSSWDTRQMFF	TGTGCCTGTGACTCCTACTGGGGGATAGGTAGCTCCTGGGACACCCGACAGATGTTTTTC
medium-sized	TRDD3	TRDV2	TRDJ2	CACDTVAGGSAQLFF	TGTGCCTGTGACACCGTTGCTGGGGGATCAGCACAACTCTTCTTT
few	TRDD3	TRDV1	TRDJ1	CALGEPPLRGIRRCSDKLIF	TGTGCTCTTGGGGAACCCCCCCTAAGGGGGATACGGAGGTGTTCCGATAAACTCATCTTT
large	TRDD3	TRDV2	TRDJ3	CACDAYWGPSSWDTRQMFF	TGTGCCTGTGACGCCTACTGGGGGCCTAGCTCCTGGGACACCCGACAGATGTTTTTC
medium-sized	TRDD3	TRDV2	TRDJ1	CACDTGSGGYGDKLIF	TGTGCCTGTGACACCGGGTCTGGGGGATACGGGGATAAACTCATCTTT